The 3 T cell receptor beta chains below come from one sample, sequenced in a study of Ad26.COV2.S vaccination and SARS-CoV-2 variants. TCRdb's table, derived via immunoSEQ multiplex PCR, lists solely in-frame clones and lacks some. The sample lists roughly 400,000 clones, roughly 88% occurring once. The sample's treatment: some 19 received Ad26.COV2.S at low or high dose, single or two shots; about 5 received placebo; per-sample allocation not given. The study sampled participants on day 63 after the first vaccine or placebo injection. The sequencing here drew on peripheral blood, taken in a trial of Ad26.COV2.S vaccine versus placebo. The receptors derive from a person aged 18 to 59 who received the Ad26.COV2.S COVID-19 vaccine or a placebo.

This chain joins TRBV6-6 and TRBJ2-7; D may match TRBD1 or TRBD2 (5 bases each). V lost 7 bases, J lost 6 bases, and 10 bases lay in between. CDR3 length equals 11 residues. Per germline, CDR1 MNHNY and CDR2 SVGAGI (reference sequence). CDR3 protein: CASTPGTEQYF. In DNA, the CDR3 is TGTGCCAGCACCCCTGGGACCGAGCAGTACTTC.

The chain combines TRBV9 with TRBJ1-6; perhaps TRBD1 as D (6 bases). The V end lost 2 bases, the J end lost 7 bases, and 19 bases lay between the germline ends. Germline V gene sequence: CDR1 SGDLS, CDR2 YYNGEE. The CDR3 loop spans 17 amino acids. The CDR3 DNA reads as TGTGCCAGCAGCGTGTCCCCTAGTGGGGGGGCGAATTCACCCCTCCACTTT. It translates to CASSVSPSGGANSPLHF.

The table lists this clone with a count of one. V gene TRBV7-3 combines with J gene TRBJ2-5; TRBD1 aligns across 8 bases. This CDR3 has 13 residues. The V gene end was trimmed by 5 bases and the J gene end by 4 bases; junction bases not matched to a gene: 3. The germline gives CDR1 SGHTA, CDR2 FQGTGA. The CDR3 DNA follows: TGTGCCAGCAGCGTAGACAGGGGAGAGACCCAGTACTTC. Translating it yields CASSVDRGETQYF. Full variable domain (rest looked up from reference TRBV7-3 and TRBJ2-5): GAGVSQTPSNKVTEKGKYVELRCDPISGHTALYWYRQSLGQGPEFLIYFQGTGAADDSGLPNDRFFAVRPEGSVSTLKIQRTERGDSAVYLCASSVDRGETQYFGPGTRLLVL.